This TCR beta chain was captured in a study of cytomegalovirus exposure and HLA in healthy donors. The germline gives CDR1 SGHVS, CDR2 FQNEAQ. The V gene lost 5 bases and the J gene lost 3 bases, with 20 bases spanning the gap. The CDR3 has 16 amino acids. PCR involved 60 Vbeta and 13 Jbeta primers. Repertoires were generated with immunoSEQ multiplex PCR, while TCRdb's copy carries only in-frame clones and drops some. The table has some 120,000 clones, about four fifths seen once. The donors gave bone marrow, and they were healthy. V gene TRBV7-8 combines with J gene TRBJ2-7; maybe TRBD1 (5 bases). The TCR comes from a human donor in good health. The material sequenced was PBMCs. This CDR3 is CASSIGHAQSGYEQYF. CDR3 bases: TGTGCCAGCAGCATTGGACACGCTCAATCCGGCTACGAGCAGTACTTC.